This TCR beta chain was recovered during a study of cytomegalovirus exposure and HLA in healthy donors. Germline assignment: CDR1 SGHVS and CDR2 FQNEAQ. The CDR3 length is 14 residues. The germline V and J ends were trimmed by 5 bases and 0 bases, with 11 bases remaining between them. It was healthy bone marrow donors who served as donors. Broader study findings: HLA restriction was apparent for most CMV-associated TCR beta chains in a later analysis.

The PCR ran on 60 Vbeta and 13 Jbeta primers. The data were produced by immunoSEQ multiplex PCR, yet TCRdb's version contains in-frame clones alone and is incomplete. The sample contains just under 65,000 clones, roughly 77% of which appear only once. As to this clone: Its matching antigen is unknown.

The clonotype originates from a woman under 40 in good health and CMV-seronegative. The J gene is TRBJ2-7, the V gene TRBV7-8; the D gene is possibly TRBD1 (6 bases). The specimen sequenced was PBMCs. CDR3 residues: CASSPTGLSYEQYF. The CDR3 DNA reads as TGTGCCAGCAGCCCCACAGGGCTCTCCTACGAGCAGTACTTC.